This TCR beta chain comes out of a study of T cell changes during pregnancy in multiple sclerosis. The table came from immunoSEQ multiplex PCR; TCRdb's copy has only in-frame clones and leaves some out. The sample has about 56,000 clones; over 75% are singletons. The V segment lost 2 bases and the J segment 3 bases; nucleotides outside the gene matches: 7. Germline V gives CDR1 SGHRS, CDR2 YFSETQ. The CDR3 is made up of 15 amino acids. This sequence originates from a female donor in good health, enrolled as a control in a pregnancy study. The sequenced sample was peripheral blood, obtained in the first trimester of pregnancy. V and J are TRBV5-1 and TRBJ2-7, with TRBD1 matching 8 bases. CDR3 nucleotides: TGCGCCAGCAGCTTTACAGGGGGACCTCACTACGAGCAGTACTTC. This gives the protein CASSFTGGPHYEQYF.